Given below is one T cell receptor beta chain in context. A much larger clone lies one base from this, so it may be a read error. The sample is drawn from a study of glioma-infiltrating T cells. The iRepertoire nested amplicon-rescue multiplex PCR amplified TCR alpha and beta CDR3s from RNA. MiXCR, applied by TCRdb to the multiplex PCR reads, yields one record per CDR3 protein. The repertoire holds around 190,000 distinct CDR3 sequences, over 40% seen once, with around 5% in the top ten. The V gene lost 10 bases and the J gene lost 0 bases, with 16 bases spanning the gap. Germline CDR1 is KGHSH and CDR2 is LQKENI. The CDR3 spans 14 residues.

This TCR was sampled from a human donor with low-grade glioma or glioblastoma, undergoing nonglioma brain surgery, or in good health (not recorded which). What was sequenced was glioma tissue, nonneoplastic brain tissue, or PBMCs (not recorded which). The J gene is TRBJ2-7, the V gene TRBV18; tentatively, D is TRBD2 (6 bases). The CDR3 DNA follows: TGTGCCAACTCGAATAGCGGAAACTCCTACGAGCAGTACTTC. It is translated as CANSNSGNSYEQYF.